This section outlines one T cell receptor (beta chain) sequence together with its context. Germline V lookup: CDR1 SGHRS, CDR2 YFSETQ. Trimming pared 7 bases from V and 4 bases from J, leaving 20 bases between. The CDR3 is 15 residues long. Method: immunoSEQ multiplex PCR; TCRdb's copy keeps in-frame clones and lacks some. This repertoire shows 150,000 to 200,000 clones, more than 80% found once; its top ten account for approximately 0.5%. This record comes from a study of blood T cell repertoires in COVID-19. The sequence derives from a man aged 45 to 65 with acute or convalescent COVID-19. The chain combines TRBV5-1 with TRBJ2-5; D remains unclear. The sequencing input was peripheral blood. CDR3 sequence: CASSLTGLSPETQYF. The CDR3 region has the DNA TGCGCCAGCTCGCTAACTGGTCTCTCCCCAGAGACCCAGTACTTC.